The clone carrying this TCR beta chain appeared once. Reverse transcription of roughly 0.45 to 1 ug RNA was carried out with random hexamers. One entry per CDR3 protein, called by TCRdb with MiXCR from the immunoSEQ multiplex PCR reads. The sample yields 150,000 to 200,000 distinct CDR3 sequences, about 92% seen once. This specimen comes from a study of CD8 T cells in Susac syndrome. Germline CDR1 and CDR2: DFQATT and SNEGSKA (reference sequence). The CDR3 has 13 amino acids. Trimming removed 2 bases from V and 6 bases from J, with 10 bases in between. This TCR was sampled from a human donor in good health. The chain combines TRBV20-1 with TRBJ2-2; D is perhaps TRBD1 (6 bases). The material sequenced was CD4+ T cells from PBMCs. CDR3: CSARYGGPGELFF. The CDR3, as DNA: TGCAGTGCTAGATATGGGGGCCCCGGGGAGCTGTTTTTT.